Shown below are 31 T cell receptor beta chains from a single sample sequenced in a study of cytomegalovirus exposure and HLA in healthy donors. PCR was performed using 60 Vbeta and 13 Jbeta primers. Sequenced by immunoSEQ multiplex PCR; TCRdb stores in-frame clones only, minus some. The sample gives about 140,000 clones, under 80% of which show up once; around 9.1% is in the top ten. The sample was PBMCs. These receptor sequences come from a woman in her fifties or sixties in good health and CMV-seropositive.

The chain recombines TRBV6-1 with TRBJ1-2, with D possibly matching TRBD1 (6 bases). V gave up 3 bases and J gave up 2 bases, with 16 bases separating them. Germline V gene lookup returns CDR1 MNHNS and CDR2 SASEGT. This CDR3 contains 16 residues. CDR3 bases: TGTGCCAGCAGTGAGAGGTGGTGGACAGACAACTATGGCTACACCTTC. Its protein product is CASSERWWTDNYGYTF.

This chain joins TRBV7-6 and TRBJ1-5; D is unresolved. The CDR3 length is 15 residues. Between the trimmed V and J ends, which lost 5 bases and 1 base, there was a span of 12 bases. Germline V gives CDR1 SGHVS, CDR2 FNYEAQ. The CDR3 DNA reads as TGTGCCAGCAGCGCCGGGGTTCTGAGCAATCAGCCCCAGCATTTT. Its protein product is CASSAGVLSNQPQHF.

This rearrangement joins TRBV4-2 to TRBJ2-5, with TRBD1 identical over 9 bases. Germline lookup yields CDR1 LGHNA and CDR2 YNFKEQ. J was trimmed by 2 bases and V by 0 bases; bases with no gene match: 13. There are 19 residues in the CDR3. The CDR3, as DNA: TGTGCCAGCAGCCAAGATAGTGTAGTAGGACAGGGGCAACAAGAGACCCAGTACTTC. Its protein is CASSQDSVVGQGQQETQYF.

This sequence joins TRBV2 and TRBJ1-2; D remains ambiguous. The CDR3 extends over 16 amino acids. The germline V and J ends were trimmed by 0 bases and 8 bases, with 19 bases remaining between them. In germline, CDR1 is SNHLY, CDR2 FYNNEI. CDR3 in DNA: TGTGCCAGCAGTGAAGCGCGGGTGGATTCGTCGCGCGGCTACACCTTC. It is translated as CASSEARVDSSRGYTF.

The rearrangement links TRBV7-2 to TRBJ1-2; TRBD1 aligns across 9 bases. The V segment lost 2 bases and the J segment 5 bases; nucleotides outside the gene matches: 9. The germline gives CDR1 SGHTA, CDR2 FQGNSA. The CDR3 is 16 amino acids. This chain's CDR3 is CASSLIGGQGKYGYTF. For the CDR3, the DNA is TGTGCCAGCAGCTTAATAGGAGGACAGGGGAAATATGGCTACACCTTC.

The chain combines TRBV28 with TRBJ1-1; weak D call: TRBD1 (5 bases). Trimming removed 6 bases at V and 1 base at J, with 12 bases between. Germline V lookup: CDR1 MDHEN, CDR2 SYDVKM. This CDR3 has 14 residues. CDR3 bases: TGTGCCAGCAGAGTCCAAACAGGGAACACTGAAGCTTTCTTT. Translating gives CASRVQTGNTEAFF.

The V call is TRBV5-8, the J call TRBJ2-7; D is perhaps TRBD2 (6 bases). The CDR3 loop spans 16 amino acids. The V and J ends lost 3 bases and 3 bases respectively, with 19 bases between them. Germline V gives CDR1 SGHTS, CDR2 YDEGEE. The CDR3, as DNA: TGTGCCAGCAGCTCCCTTCAGGGCGGGGAGGTCTACGAGCAGTACTTC. Translated: CASSSLQGGEVYEQYF.

This chain connects TRBV11-3 to TRBJ2-1; 13 bases agree with TRBD2. CDR1 and CDR2 (germline): SGHNT, YENEEA. V lost 5 bases to trimming and J lost 13 bases; unmatched junction nucleotides: 5. The CDR3 has 13 residues. The CDR3 nucleotides read TGTGCCAGCAGCGCCCGGACTAGCGGGGGACAGTTCTTC. Its translation: CASSARTSGGQFF.

V is TRBV15 and J is TRBJ2-5; possibly TRBD2 for D (7 bases). The CDR3 loop spans 18 amino acids. Germline values: CDR1 LNHNV, CDR2 YYDKDF (reference sequence). The V end was cut by 3 bases, the J end by 5 bases, with 25 bases between. DNA of the CDR3: TGTGCCACCAGCAGGGGGGTGCGGATGGGGGGGGCCGTTGAGACCCAGTACTTC. Residues: CATSRGVRMGGAVETQYF.

In its sample, this clone was seen a few times. The J gene is TRBJ1-2, the V gene TRBV18; 7 positions agree with TRBD1. The CDR3 has 13 amino acids. Germline V gene data show CDR1 as KGHSH and CDR2 as LQKENI. After removal of 4 bases from V and 6 bases from J, the junction contained 5 bases not matched to a gene. In nucleotides, the CDR3 is TGTGCCAGCTCACGACAGGGCATCGATGGCTACACCTTC. This translates into CASSRQGIDGYTF.

This clone occurred a few times. The chain joins TRBV11-2 to TRBJ2-7; the D gene is possibly TRBD1 (6 bases). The CDR3 covers 15 residues. The V gene lost 5 bases and the J gene lost 0 bases, with 14 bases spanning the gap. Germline assignment: CDR1 SGHAT and CDR2 FQNNGV. CDR3 sequence reads: CASSLLQGSSYEQYF. The CDR3 bases are TGTGCCAGCAGCCTGTTGCAGGGGAGCTCCTACGAGCAGTACTTC.

The gene calls are TRBV27 and TRBJ2-2; 7 nucleotides agree with TRBD1. V trimming: 6 bases; J trimming: 4 bases; junction bases outside the gene matches: 2. There are 13 residues in the CDR3. In germline, CDR1 is MNHEY, CDR2 SMNVEV (reference sequence). CDR3 region: CASRTGTTGELFF. The CDR3 region has the DNA TGTGCCAGCAGGACAGGGACCACCGGGGAGCTGTTTTTT.

This clone was observed a handful of times. Within the sample, other DNA sequences also encode this same CDR3. This chain links TRBV5-1 with TRBJ2-5, with 7 bases lining up with TRBD2. Germline CDR1 and CDR2: SGHRS and YFSETQ. V lost 0 bases, J lost 2 bases, and 1 base stayed unmatched. The length of the CDR3 is 14 residues. The CDR3 spells CASSLASGQETQYF. CDR3 nucleotides: TGCGCCAGCAGCTTGGCTAGCGGACAAGAGACCCAGTACTTC.

The sample holds one count of this clone. The chain joins TRBV28 to TRBJ1-5, with D maybe TRBD1 (6 bases). CDR3 length: 19 residues. Deletions cut 5 bases from V and 2 bases from J, with 25 bases between. Per the germline V gene, CDR1 is MDHEN and CDR2 is SYDVKM. CDR3 amino acids: CASSPAPGGADFGNQPQHF. The CDR3 DNA follows: TGTGCCAGCAGTCCCGCCCCGGGGGGCGCAGACTTTGGCAATCAGCCCCAGCATTTT.

The chain joins TRBV15 to TRBJ2-7, with TRBD2 as a possible D gene (5 bases). CDR3 length equals 17 residues. V lost 0 bases and J 5 bases, leaving 20 bases between the germline ends. Germline V CDR1 and CDR2: LNHNV, YYDKDF (reference sequence). CDR3 loop: CATSRDTLSGPKNEQYF. In DNA form, the CDR3 reads TGTGCCACCAGCAGAGATACCCTCAGCGGCCCCAAGAACGAGCAGTACTTC. Supplemented by reference TRBV15 and TRBJ2-7, the full variable domain reads DAMVIQNPRYQVTQFGKPVTLSCSQTLNHNVMYWYQQKSSQAPKLLFHYYDKDFNNEADTPDNFQSRRPNTSFCFLDIRSPGLGDTAMYLCATSRDTLSGPKNEQYFGPGTRLTVT.

The chain carries TRBV29-1 and TRBJ2-7, with 12 bases that match TRBD2. With 6 bases clipped from V and 7 bases from J, the junction kept 10 bases outside the gene matches. The CDR3 runs 14 residues. The germline CDR1 and CDR2 sequences are SQVTM and ANQGSEA. CDR3 sequence: CSVVRLAGAHEQYF. DNA for the CDR3: TGCAGCGTCGTTCGACTAGCGGGGGCCCATGAGCAGTACTTC.

The chain's CDR3 is CASSVAMNTEAFF. CDR3 DNA sequence: TGTGCCAGCAGCGTAGCCATGAACACTGAAGCTTTCTTT. The rearrangement joins TRBV9 to TRBJ1-1; no firm D call. Between the trimmed V and J ends, which lost 0 bases and 0 bases, there was a span of 3 bases. The CDR3 has 13 residues. Germline values: CDR1 SGDLS, CDR2 YYNGEE.

On this clone: Other nucleotide sequences in the sample specify the same CDR3. V is TRBV9 and J is TRBJ2-1; 7 nucleotides align to TRBD2. This CDR3 is built from 14 residues. Losses at the gene ends were 2 bases for V and 4 bases for J; bases not matched to a gene: 3. The germline CDR1 and CDR2 sequences are SGDLS and YYNGEE. CDR3 nucleotide sequence: TGTGCCAGCAGCGTGGGGGGGGGTTACAATGAGCAGTTCTTC. Amino acid sequence: CASSVGGGYNEQFF.

V usage is TRBV18 and J usage is TRBJ2-1, with 7 nucleotides matching TRBD2. The J segment lost 8 bases and the V segment lost 6 bases, leaving 7 bases of the junction unmatched. This CDR3 region has 13 residues. Germline V CDR1 and CDR2: KGHSH, LQKENI. CDR3 region: CASSGNRGDEQFF. The DNA for the CDR3 is TGTGCCAGCTCTGGAAACCGGGGGGATGAGCAGTTCTTC.

This clone has a single count. This CDR3 reads CASSLEGARDSPLHF. The CDR3 DNA reads TGTGCCAGCAGCTTAGAGGGGGCGAGAGATTCACCCCTCCACTTT. The V call is TRBV7-2, the J call TRBJ1-6; 7 bases agree with TRBD1. Trimming took 1 base from V and 8 from J; bases not matched to a gene: 5. The germline gives CDR1 SGHTA, CDR2 FQGNSA. The CDR3 runs to 15 residues.

The sample holds a few counts of this clone. This sequence joins TRBV18 and TRBJ2-3; 11 bases map to TRBD2. Per the germline V gene, CDR1 is KGHSH and CDR2 is LQKENI. The V segment lost 3 bases and the J segment 4 bases; nucleotides outside the gene matches: 6. CDR3 length: 16 amino acids. CDR3 bases: TGTGCCAGCTCACCCCTAGCGGGGGGAGGGCCAGATACGCAGTATTTT. Encoded protein: CASSPLAGGGPDTQYF.

This chain joins TRBV2 and TRBJ2-6, with 7 bases matching TRBD1. The CDR3 contains 17 residues. CDR1 is SNHLY and CDR2 is FYNNEI in the germline V gene. V trimming: 11 bases; J trimming: 0 bases; junction bases outside the gene matches: 13. CDR3: CAGNLGQTLSGANVLTF. CDR3 DNA sequence: TGTGCCGGCAACCTGGGACAGACACTCTCTGGGGCCAACGTCCTGACTTTC.

V usage is TRBV9 and J usage is TRBJ2-5; D call uncertain. Germline CDR1 and CDR2: SGDLS and YYNGEE. V dropped 0 bases and J dropped 1 base, with 7 bases sitting between them. The CDR3 length is 14 residues. The chain's CDR3 is CASSVGGSQETQYF. CDR3 DNA sequence: TGTGCCAGCAGCGTAGGCGGCAGCCAAGAGACCCAGTACTTC.

This sequence joins TRBV27 and TRBJ2-3, with 7 bases lining up with TRBD1. The CDR3 is 17 residues long. Germline V gene lookup returns CDR1 MNHEY and CDR2 SMNVEV (reference sequence). V shed 3 bases, J shed 2 bases, and the junction held 11 bases outside the gene matches. The CDR3 region has the DNA TGTGCCAGCAGTTTGGAATCGCCGGGACAGTACACAGATACGCAGTATTTT. Amino acids: CASSLESPGQYTDTQYF.

This clone showed up just once. The J gene is TRBJ2-7, the V gene TRBV28, with TRBD1 as a possible D gene (6 bases). The CDR3 length is 18 residues. The V end was cut by 6 bases, the J end by 0 bases, with 24 bases between. Germline lookup yields CDR1 MDHEN and CDR2 SYDVKM. In nucleotides, the CDR3 is TGTGCCAGCAGGCATCCCCAAGGGGGTTGGGGGAGCTCCTACGAGCAGTACTTC. It translates to CASRHPQGGWGSSYEQYF.

The chain combines TRBV19 with TRBJ2-5; 7 bases align to TRBD1. CDR1 LNHDA and CDR2 SQIVND come from the germline V gene (reference sequence). The CDR3 is 14 residues long. The trim removed 9 bases at V and 2 bases at J, leaving 9 bases unmatched. The CDR3 reads CASRPGQPQETQYF. In DNA form, the CDR3 reads TGTGCCAGCAGGCCGGGACAGCCACAAGAGACCCAGTACTTC.

This sequence joins TRBV11-2 and TRBJ2-1; no clear D. Deletions cut 0 bases from V and 0 bases from J, with 3 bases between. CDR1 and CDR2 from the germline V gene are SGHAT and FQNNGV. This CDR3 has 14 residues. Here the CDR3 DNA reads TGTGCCAGCAGCTTAGAGAGCTCCTACAATGAGCAGTTCTTC. Translated: CASSLESSYNEQFF.

This clone was picked up a small number of times. The J gene is TRBJ2-7, the V gene TRBV28; TRBD2 agrees at 12 bases. Germline CDR1 is MDHEN and CDR2 is SYDVKM. There are 14 residues in the CDR3. V gave up 7 bases and J gave up 2 bases; unmatched junction bases: 3. The CDR3 reads CASIRTSGAYEQYF. CDR3 DNA sequence: TGTGCCAGCATCAGGACTAGCGGGGCCTACGAGCAGTACTTC.

This chain joins TRBV10-3 and TRBJ1-5; TRBD1 matches 9 bases. The CDR3 sequence is 13 residues long. Germline loops: CDR1 ENHRY, CDR2 SYGVKD. V trimming: 6 bases; J trimming: 7 bases; junction bases outside the gene matches: 4. CDR3 sequence: CAISGDRDQPQHF. The DNA for the CDR3 is TGTGCCATCAGCGGGGACAGGGACCAGCCCCAGCATTTT.

The chain uses TRBV4-1 and TRBJ2-1; a possible D gene is TRBD1 (7 bases). Germline assignment: CDR1 MGHRA and CDR2 YSYEKL. V dropped 0 bases and J dropped 12 bases, with 12 bases sitting between them. The CDR3 contains 13 residues. The CDR3 reads CASSQDPGGLQFF. For the CDR3, the DNA is TGCGCCAGCAGCCAAGATCCAGGGGGGCTGCAGTTCTTC.

This clone is a singleton in its sample. The chain joins TRBV5-1 to TRBJ1-6; TRBD1 is a possible D gene (5 bases). With 6 bases removed from V and 3 bases from J, the gap between germline ends came to 16 bases. The CDR3 covers 16 residues. The germline gives CDR1 SGHRS, CDR2 YFSETQ. The CDR3 nucleotides read TGCGCCAGCACCCTCTCGGGGGATGTCTATAATTCACCCCTCCACTTT. Amino acid sequence: CASTLSGDVYNSPLHF. The variable domain in full, completed from reference TRBV5-1 and TRBJ1-6, reads KAGVTQTPRYLIKTRGQQVTLSCSPISGHRSVSWYQQTPGQGLQFLFEYFSETQRNKGNFPGRFSGRQFSNSRSEMNVSTLELGDSALYLCASTLSGDVYNSPLHFGNGTRLTVT.